Described below is a single TCR beta chain sequence and its context. What it binds is unknown. The data were obtained in a study of beta chain features in type 1 diabetes. Study results and limitations: Cells expressing TCR highly could be over-represented by cDNA sequencing.

V was trimmed by 0 bases and J by 3 bases, leaving 8 bases between them. This CDR3 has 14 amino acids. Germline V lookup: CDR1 MGHRA, CDR2 YSYEKL. The study reverse transcribed the entire isolated RNA, so it sequenced expressed TCRB transcripts. Libraries were prepared by immunoSEQ multiplex PCR; TCRdb keeps only in-frame clonotypes and omits some of them. The sample consists of around 250,000 clones, 68% of them appearing once. This TCR came from a man aged 25-45 years in good health. Material: naive CD4+ T cells from blood. V and J are TRBV4-1 and TRBJ1-1; unclear D gene. The CDR3 DNA reads TGCGCCAGCAGCCAAGATGGGAGGGACACTGAAGCTTTCTTT. Translated, it gives CASSQDGRDTEAFF.